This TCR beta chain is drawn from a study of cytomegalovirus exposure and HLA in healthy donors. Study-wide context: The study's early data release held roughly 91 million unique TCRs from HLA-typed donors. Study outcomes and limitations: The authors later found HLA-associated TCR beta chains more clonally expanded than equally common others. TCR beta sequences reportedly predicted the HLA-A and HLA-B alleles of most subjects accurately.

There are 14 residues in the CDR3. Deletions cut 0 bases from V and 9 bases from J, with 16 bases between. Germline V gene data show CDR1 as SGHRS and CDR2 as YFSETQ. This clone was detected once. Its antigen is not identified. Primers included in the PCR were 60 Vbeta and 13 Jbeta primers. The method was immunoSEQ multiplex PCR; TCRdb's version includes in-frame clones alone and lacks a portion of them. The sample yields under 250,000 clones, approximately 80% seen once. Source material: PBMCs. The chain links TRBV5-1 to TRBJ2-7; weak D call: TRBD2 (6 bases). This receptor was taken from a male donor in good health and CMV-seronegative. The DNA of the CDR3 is TGCGCCAGCAGCTTGGAGGACCCGTCGGGAGCGCAGTACTTC. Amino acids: CASSLEDPSGAQYF.